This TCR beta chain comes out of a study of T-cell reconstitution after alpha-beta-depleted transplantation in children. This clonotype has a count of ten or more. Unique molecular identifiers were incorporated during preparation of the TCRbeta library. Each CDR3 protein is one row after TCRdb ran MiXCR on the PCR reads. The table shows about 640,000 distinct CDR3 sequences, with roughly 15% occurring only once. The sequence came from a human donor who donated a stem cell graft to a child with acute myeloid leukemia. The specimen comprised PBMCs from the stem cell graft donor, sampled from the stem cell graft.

The CDR3: CASSYYRDRGVNEQFF. Written as DNA, the CDR3 is TGCGCCAGCAGCTATTACCGGGACAGGGGGGTGAATGAGCAGTTCTTC. V gene TRBV4-3 combines with J gene TRBJ2-1; 11 positions match TRBD1. This CDR3 spans 16 amino acids. Unmatched junction bases numbered 10, after V lost 5 bases and J lost 7 bases. The germline CDR1 and CDR2 sequences are LGHNA and YSLEER.